This TCR beta chain was profiled in a study of T-cell reconstitution after alpha-beta-depleted transplantation in children. Findings and caveats of the study: Reportedly, alpha-beta T cells present about two months post-transplant originated from several hundred expanded clones of graft origin.

Using unique molecular identifiers, the investigators prepared the TCRbeta library. Each CDR3 protein is one row after TCRdb ran MiXCR on the PCR reads. The repertoire holds around 580,000 distinct CDR3 sequences, with over 25% as singletons. Details on this clonotype: The antigen is undetermined.

The CDR3 covers 14 residues. Per the germline V gene, CDR1 is DFQATT and CDR2 is SNEGSKA (reference sequence). V lost 0 bases, J lost 0 bases, and 9 bases lay in between. This TCR derives from a boy under two years old with Wiskott-Aldrich syndrome, due to receive a stem cell transplant. The chain is built from TRBV20-1 and TRBJ2-7; a weak D match, TRBD2 (5 bases). Sequences were derived from PBMCs, sampled before TCRalphabeta/CD19-depleted stem cell transplant. The CDR3 DNA sequence: TGCAGTGCTAGAGATAGCGCTAACTCCTACGAGCAGTACTTC. Its translation: CSARDSANSYEQYF.